The 12 T cell receptor beta chains in this list originate from one sample, sequenced in a study of metastatic and nonmetastatic thyroid tumors (dated by TCRdb to about 2020). No patient had received any treatment before thyroid surgery. The library was generated by PCR. This sample was sequenced with an Illumina HiSeq 4000. TCRdb reran the public reads through fastp at Q25 and MiXCR, keeping productive beta chains. The sample table lists roughly 20,000 clones, around 33% of them with a count of one. Clones ranked in the top ten supply over 25% of the sample. Sequencing was performed on tumor tissue. The receptor source for this set is a female donor with papillary thyroid cancer or a benign thyroid nodule (not recorded which). Some clones in this sample may be carry-over from other donors' samples.

The table lists this clone with a few counts. A junction end diverges from the germline sequence, so it may reflect a read error. The chain couples TRBV11-1 to TRBJ2-2, with TRBD2 identical over 9 bases. CDR1 is SGHAT and CDR2 is FQDESV in the germline V gene (reference sequence). This CDR3 is 16 amino acids long. CDR3 loop: CASRLGTSRTSGELFF. CDR3 DNA: TGTGCCAGCAGATTAGGGACTAGCCGTACGTCCGGGGAGCTGTTTTTT.

This chain uses TRBV20-1 with TRBJ2-1; D may be TRBD1 or TRBD2 (7 bases each). The V gene's germline CDR1 is DFQATT and CDR2 SNEGSKA (reference sequence). This CDR3 has 14 residues. V was shortened by 6 bases and J by 8 bases, with 20 bases between the two germline ends. In nucleotides, the CDR3 is TGCAGTGCGACCCCCGGCCAGGGGGGGGATGAGCAGTTCTTC. This encodes CSATPGQGGDEQFF.

This chain joins TRBV6-5 and TRBJ2-7; D unresolved. With 0 bases removed from V and 1 base from J, the gap between germline ends came to 7 bases. Germline assignment: CDR1 MNHEY and CDR2 SVGAGI. The CDR3 has 14 amino acids. CDR3 DNA sequence: TGTGCCAGCAGTTACTCGACGGAGTCCTACGAGCAGTACTTC. Translation gives CASSYSTESYEQYF.

This clone was picked up a small number of times. The V call is TRBV27, the J call TRBJ2-1; 11 bases are shared with TRBD1. Per germline, CDR1 MNHEY and CDR2 SMNVEV (reference sequence). CDR3 length: 16 residues. The V segment lost 5 bases and the J segment 4 bases; nucleotides outside the gene matches: 7. The CDR3 coding sequence is TGTGCCAGCAGTAACTTCCGGGACAGGGGGTACAATGAGCAGTTCTTC. It codes for CASSNFRDRGYNEQFF.

The chain combines TRBV30 with TRBJ1-2, with 8 bases matching TRBD1. The trim removed 1 base at V and 7 bases at J, leaving 8 bases unmatched. The CDR3 sequence is 14 residues long. Germline V lookup: CDR1 GTSNPN, CDR2 SVGIG (reference sequence). The CDR3 reads CAWSDLTGGAGYTF. The CDR3 DNA follows: TGTGCCTGGAGTGACCTTACAGGGGGAGCTGGCTACACCTTC.

This clone appeared a few times. The V gene is TRBV6-2 or TRBV6-3, the J gene TRBJ2-3, with 8 bases matching TRBD1. Germline V gene lookup returns CDR1 MNHEY and CDR2 SVGEGT. The CDR3 spans 15 residues. The V gene end was trimmed by 4 bases and the J gene end by 3 bases; junction bases not matched to a gene: 6. The CDR3 protein is CASSSPGQETDTQYF. CDR3 DNA sequence: TGTGCCAGCAGTTCACCGGGACAGGAGACAGATACGCAGTATTTT.

A few counts support this clone. This chain joins TRBV15 and TRBJ1-6, with 7 bases aligning to TRBD1. Germline V gives CDR1 LNHNV, CDR2 YYDKDF (reference sequence). The V gene end was trimmed by 0 bases and the J gene end by 10 bases; junction bases not matched to a gene: 9. The CDR3 sequence is 16 residues long. CDR3: CATSRDRDRVQSPLHF. DNA for the CDR3: TGTGCCACCAGCAGAGATCGCGACAGGGTACAATCACCCCTCCACTTT.

The J gene is TRBJ2-7, the V gene TRBV9, with a tentative D call TRBD2 (5 bases). Germline V lookup: CDR1 SGDLS, CDR2 YYNGEE. The CDR3 spans 15 residues. V was clipped by 3 bases and J by 2 bases, with 15 bases between them. CDR3 bases: TGTGCCAGCAGCGGGGGTGGCGGGCTGACCTACGAGCAGTACTTC. Residues: CASSGGGGLTYEQYF.

The CDR3 DNA follows: TGTGCCATGGGGGGTTCCGAGGAGCTGTTTTTT. Its protein product is CAMGGSEELFF. This sequence joins TRBV10-3 and TRBJ2-2, with D possibly matching TRBD2 (6 bases). CDR3 length: 11 residues. V lost 9 bases and J lost 10, with 12 bases in between. From germline, CDR1 is ENHRY and CDR2 SYGVKD.

In this sample, this clone turned up a few times. Additional DNA sequences in this sample encode the identical CDR3. This chain connects TRBV7-2 to TRBJ2-3, with D possibly being TRBD1 or TRBD2 (5 bases each). Germline V gene data show CDR1 as SGHTA and CDR2 as FQGNSA. The CDR3 totals 14 residues. Trimming left V 6 bases short and J 2 bases short, with 12 bases between. The CDR3 DNA is TGTGCCAGCAGACGACCGGGACCCACAGATACGCAGTATTTT. Amino acid sequence: CASRRPGPTDTQYF. Complete variable domain (other parts from reference TRBV7-2 and TRBJ2-3): GAGVSQSPSNKVTEKGKDVELRCDPISGHTALYWYRQSLGQGLEFLIYFQGNSAPDKSGLPSDRFSAERTGGSVSTLTIQRTQQEDSAVYLCASRRPGPTDTQYFGPGTRLTVL.

V and J are TRBV7-2 and TRBJ1-2, with D unclear. CDR1 SGHTA and CDR2 FQGNSA come from the germline V gene. V was pared by 1 base and J by 0 bases, with 6 bases between. The CDR3 loop spans 14 amino acids. CDR3 nucleotides: TGTGCCAGCAGCTTAGGGGAAGCTAACTATGGCTACACCTTC. It encodes CASSLGEANYGYTF.

J is TRBJ2-1 and V is TRBV20-1; 12 bases map to TRBD2. The CDR3 totals 16 residues. The germline CDR1 and CDR2 sequences are DFQATT and SNEGSKA (reference sequence). V lost 0 bases, J lost 4 bases, and 4 bases stayed unmatched. The CDR3 region has the DNA TGCAGTGCTAGAGATATGACTAGCGGGGGATACAATGAGCAGTTCTTC. It translates to CSARDMTSGGYNEQFF.